The 13 T cell receptor beta chains below come from one sample, sequenced in a study of blood T cells in healthy people across ages. It was with a sample-barcoded 5' primer and a J-beta primer mix that a second PCR of about 6 to 12 cycles was run. TCRdb processed the 5' RACE reads anew with MiXCR; each CDR3 protein has one entry. The repertoire holds roughly 2 million distinct CDR3 sequences, around half seen once, with approximately 2.1% in the top ten. The sequenced sample was blood. The receptors here all came from a middle-aged woman in good health.

The V and J genes are TRBV28 and TRBJ2-6, with D possibly matching TRBD1 (6 bases). V dropped 1 base and J dropped 1 base, with 14 bases sitting between them. Germline CDR1 reads MDHEN; CDR2 reads SYDVKM. The CDR3 sequence is 18 residues long. For the CDR3, the DNA is TGTGCCAGCAGTTTATCAACGGGACATATTTCTGGGGCCAACGTCCTGACTTTC. This codes for CASSLSTGHISGANVLTF.

This chain links TRBV6-5 with TRBJ1-1, with 8 bases that match TRBD1. Germline CDR1 and CDR2: MNHEY and SVGAGI. The CDR3 totals 16 residues. After removal of 4 bases from V and 3 bases from J, the junction contained 10 bases not matched to a gene. Here the CDR3 DNA reads TGTGCCAGCAGTTCCCGGGACAGGTCGGGGGACACTGAAGCTTTCTTT. Its translation: CASSSRDRSGDTEAFF.

The genes are TRBV7-2 and TRBJ2-5; 8 bases align to TRBD2. Germline loops: CDR1 SGHTA, CDR2 FQGNSA. The CDR3 is made up of 16 amino acids. J lost 4 bases, V lost 0 bases, and 7 bases had no gene match. The CDR3 nucleotides read TGTGCCAGCAGCTTAGCGGGACTAGTCAGCTCAGAGACCCAGTACTTC. It specifies CASSLAGLVSSETQYF.

About this clonotype itself: Its ends do not fully match the called genes, so a read error is possible. The chain is built from TRBV20-1 and TRBJ1-2; 8 nucleotides agree with TRBD1. In germline, CDR1 is DFQATT, CDR2 SNEGSKA (reference sequence). The CDR3 sequence is 14 residues long. The CDR3 DNA reads as TGCAGTGCTAGGCCCCAGGGGGCGGACTATGCCTACACCTTC. Translating it yields CSARPQGADYAYTF.

This clonotype was observed a handful of times. The CDR3 region is CASSGKGVNTEAFF. For the CDR3, the DNA is TGTGCCAGCAGCGGGAAGGGGGTGAACACTGAAGCTTTCTTT. V gene TRBV9 combines with J gene TRBJ1-1, with D possibly TRBD1 on 6 matching bases. Germline V lookup: CDR1 SGDLS, CDR2 YYNGEE. Trimming took 3 bases from V and 0 from J, leaving 9 bases between them. The CDR3 is 14 amino acids.

The chain has TRBV7-2 and TRBJ1-6; TRBD1 agrees at 10 bases. The CDR3 is 15 residues long. Trimming at V came to 7 bases and at J to 10 bases, leaving 10 bases not matched to a gene. Looked up from germline, CDR1 is SGHTA and CDR2 is FQGNSA. The CDR3 reads CASTPGTGERSPLHF. In DNA, the CDR3 is TGTGCCAGCACGCCCGGGACAGGGGAAAGATCACCCCTCCACTTT. The full variable domain, its missing parts supplied by reference TRBV7-2 and TRBJ1-6, is GAGVSQSPSNKVTEKGKDVELRCDPISGHTALYWYRQSLGQGLEFLIYFQGNSAPDKSGLPSDRFSAERTGGSVSTLTIQRTQQEDSAVYLCASTPGTGERSPLHFGNGTRLTVT.

The chain employs TRBV11-2 and TRBJ2-3; 10 bases align to TRBD1. The CDR3 has 15 residues. Germline-derived CDR1 and CDR2 are SGHAT and FQNNGV. J gave up 4 bases and V 6 bases, and 7 bases lay outside the gene matches. In DNA form, the CDR3 reads TGTGCCAGCAGGATACCCGGGACAGGGGCAGATACGCAGTATTTT. This translates into CASRIPGTGADTQYF.

This chain joins TRBV11-1 and TRBJ1-2; no reliable D call. The CDR3 loop spans 16 amino acids. Trimming removed 8 bases at V and 4 bases at J, with 23 bases between. CDR1 SGHAT and CDR2 FQDESV come from the germline V gene (reference sequence). In nucleotides, the CDR3 is TGTGCCAGCGCCTCTCCTTTGGTGGACGTCGGCTATGGCTACACCTTC. It yields the protein CASASPLVDVGYGYTF.

This clonotype has only a few counts. This chain joins TRBV6-6 and TRBJ2-3; 9 positions match TRBD2. The V and J ends lost 2 bases and 1 base, in that order; junction bases with no gene match: 7. The CDR3 has 17 amino acids. Germline values: CDR1 MNHNY, CDR2 SVGAGI (reference sequence). The CDR3 bases are TGTGCCAGCAGTTACCTCAGCGGGGGGCGTCGCACAGATACGCAGTATTTT. Encoded protein: CASSYLSGGRRTDTQYF.

This chain joins TRBV7-9 and TRBJ2-7, with a possible D match to TRBD1 (6 bases). Looked up from germline, CDR1 is SEHNR and CDR2 is FQNEAQ (reference sequence). Trimming took 2 bases from V and 12 from J, leaving 20 bases between them. CDR3 length: 14 amino acids. This chain's CDR3 is CASSLSEDRETLYF. The CDR3 DNA sequence: TGTGCCAGCAGCTTATCAGAGGACAGAGAGACCCTGTACTTC.

A word on this clonotype: An end of the junction differs from the germline gene, which may be a read error. The V and J genes are TRBV25-1 and TRBJ2-7; D unresolved. The CDR3 extends over 14 amino acids. Germline lookup yields CDR1 MGHDK and CDR2 SYGVNS. The DNA for the CDR3 is TGTACCAGCAGTGACCCCTCCGTATCCTACGAGCAGTACTTC. Its protein is CTSSDPSVSYEQYF.

DNA for the CDR3: TGTGCCAGCAACGGGGGCCCACACCAAGAGACCCAGTACTTC. Encoded protein: CASNGGPHQETQYF. The V call is TRBV28, the J call TRBJ2-5, with D perhaps given as TRBD1 or TRBD2 (6 bases each). Germline assignment: CDR1 MDHEN and CDR2 SYDVKM. Trimming cost V 7 bases and J 0 bases, with 12 bases left between them. This CDR3 region has 14 residues.

V gene TRBV2 combines with J gene TRBJ1-2; tentatively, D is TRBD1 (6 bases). The CDR3 consists of 18 residues. The germline V gene has CDR1 SNHLY and CDR2 FYNNEI. V dropped 4 bases and J dropped 4 bases, with 25 bases sitting between them. In nucleotides, the CDR3 is TGTGCCAGCAGTGCTCACGGGGGGGCAAGAGCGGTGAGCTATGGCTACACCTTC. Translating gives CASSAHGGARAVSYGYTF.